This TCR beta chain was observed in a study of blood T cells in healthy people across ages. Study-level findings and limits: Long-lived donors had more naive CD4+ cells and higher diversity than aged donors.

The sample providers were healthy Caucasian people from Russia, aged roughly 6 to 95. Drawn from each donor were approximately 9.5 milliliters of peripheral blood. On this clonotype itself: Antigen specificity is unknown.

The use of a sample-barcoded 5' primer and a J-beta primer mix characterized a second PCR of about 7 to 12 cycles. Every individual sample yielded 2.5 million or more paired-end reads (each containing CDR3). TCRdb processed the 5' RACE reads anew with MiXCR; each CDR3 protein has one entry. The table has 540,000 or so distinct CDR3 sequences, approximately 27% seen once. This clonotype was obtained from a woman aged 70-85 years in good health. Material: blood.

CDR3 nucleotides: TGCAGCGTTGAAACAGGTGGCCGCGGTGAGCAGTTCTTC. This translates into CSVETGGRGEQFF. The chain recombines TRBV29-1 with TRBJ2-1; a possible D gene is TRBD1 (5 bases). This CDR3 has 13 amino acids. With 2 bases removed from V and 9 bases from J, the gap between germline ends came to 14 bases. Germline values: CDR1 SQVTM, CDR2 ANQGSEA.